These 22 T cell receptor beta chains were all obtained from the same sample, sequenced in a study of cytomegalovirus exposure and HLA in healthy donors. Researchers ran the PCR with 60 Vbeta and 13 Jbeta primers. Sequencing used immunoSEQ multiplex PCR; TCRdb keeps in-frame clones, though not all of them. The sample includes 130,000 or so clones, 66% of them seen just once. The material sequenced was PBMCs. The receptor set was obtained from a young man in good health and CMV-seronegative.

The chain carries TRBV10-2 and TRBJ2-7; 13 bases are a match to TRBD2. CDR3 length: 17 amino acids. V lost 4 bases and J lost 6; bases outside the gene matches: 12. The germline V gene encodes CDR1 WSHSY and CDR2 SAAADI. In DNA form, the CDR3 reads TGCGCCAGCAGTGCAGGGACTAGCGGGACCACCGGGGGCGAGCAGTACTTC. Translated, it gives CASSAGTSGTTGGEQYF.

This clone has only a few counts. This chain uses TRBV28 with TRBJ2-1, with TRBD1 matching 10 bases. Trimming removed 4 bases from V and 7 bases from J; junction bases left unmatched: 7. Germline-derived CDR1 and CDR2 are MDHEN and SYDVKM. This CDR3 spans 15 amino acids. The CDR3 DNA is TGTGCCAGCAGTTCGGGGACAGGGGATTTGAATGAGCAGTTCTTC. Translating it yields CASSSGTGDLNEQFF.

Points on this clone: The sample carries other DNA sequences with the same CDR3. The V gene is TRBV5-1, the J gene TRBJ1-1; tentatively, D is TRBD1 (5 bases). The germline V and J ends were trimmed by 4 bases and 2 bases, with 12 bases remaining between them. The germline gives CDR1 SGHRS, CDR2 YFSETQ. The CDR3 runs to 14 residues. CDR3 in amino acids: CASSLEQGNTEAFF. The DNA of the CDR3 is TGCGCCAGCAGCCTCGAGCAGGGTAACACTGAAGCTTTCTTT.

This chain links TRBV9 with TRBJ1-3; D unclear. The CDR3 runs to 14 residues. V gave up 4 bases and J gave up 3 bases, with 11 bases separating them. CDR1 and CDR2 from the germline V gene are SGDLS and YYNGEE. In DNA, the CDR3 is TGTGCCAGCAGCTATAATCCAGATGGAAACACCATATATTTT. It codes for CASSYNPDGNTIYF.

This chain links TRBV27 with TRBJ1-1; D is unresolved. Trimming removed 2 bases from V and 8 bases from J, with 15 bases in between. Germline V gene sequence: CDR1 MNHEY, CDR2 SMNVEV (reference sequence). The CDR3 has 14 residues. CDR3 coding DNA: TGTGCCAGCAGTTTAAGTCTCCCCGGAGGGGAAGCTTTCTTT. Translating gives CASSLSLPGGEAFF.

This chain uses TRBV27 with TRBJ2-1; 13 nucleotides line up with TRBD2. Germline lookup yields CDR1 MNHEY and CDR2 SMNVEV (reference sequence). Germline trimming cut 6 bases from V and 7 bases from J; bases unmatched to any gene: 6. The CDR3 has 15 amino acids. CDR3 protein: CASRGLAGMGNEQFF. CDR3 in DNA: TGTGCCAGCAGGGGACTAGCGGGAATGGGTAATGAGCAGTTCTTC.

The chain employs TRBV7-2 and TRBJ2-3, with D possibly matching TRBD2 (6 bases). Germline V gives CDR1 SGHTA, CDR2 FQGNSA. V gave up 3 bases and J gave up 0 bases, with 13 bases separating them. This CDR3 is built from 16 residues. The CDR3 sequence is CASSFVTSPSTDTQYF. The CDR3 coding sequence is TGTGCCAGCAGCTTCGTGACTAGTCCTAGCACAGATACGCAGTATTTT.

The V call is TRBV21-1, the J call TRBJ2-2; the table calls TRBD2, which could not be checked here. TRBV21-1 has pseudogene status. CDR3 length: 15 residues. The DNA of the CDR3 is TGTGCCAGCAGCAAAGCGCTCCGGGTGACCGGGGAGCTGTTTTTT. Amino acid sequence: CASSKALRVTGELFF.

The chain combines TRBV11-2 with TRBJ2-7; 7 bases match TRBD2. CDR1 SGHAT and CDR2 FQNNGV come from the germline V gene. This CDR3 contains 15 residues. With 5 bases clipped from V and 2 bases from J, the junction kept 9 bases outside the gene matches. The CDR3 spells CASSTSARETYEQYF. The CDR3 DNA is TGTGCCAGCAGCACAAGTGCGCGGGAGACCTACGAGCAGTACTTC.

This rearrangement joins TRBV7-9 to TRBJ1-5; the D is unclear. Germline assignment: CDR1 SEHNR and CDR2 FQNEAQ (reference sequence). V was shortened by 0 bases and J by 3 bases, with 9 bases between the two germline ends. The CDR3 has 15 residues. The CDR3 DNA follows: TGTGCCAGCAGCTTAGCAGGGAGGGTCAATCAGCCCCAGCATTTT. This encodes CASSLAGRVNQPQHF. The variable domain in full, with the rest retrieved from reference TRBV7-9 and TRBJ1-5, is DTGVSQNPRHKITKRGQNVTFRCDPISEHNRLYWYRQTLGQGPEFLTYFQNEAQLEKSRLLSDRFSAERPKGSFSTLEIQRTEQGDSAMYLCASSLAGRVNQPQHFGDGTRLSIL.

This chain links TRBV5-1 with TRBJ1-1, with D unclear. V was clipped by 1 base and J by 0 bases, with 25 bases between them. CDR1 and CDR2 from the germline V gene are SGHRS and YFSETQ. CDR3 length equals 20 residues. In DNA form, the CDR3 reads TGCGCCAGCAGCTTGTCGTTCTTCGGTAGACTTCGTCTCATGAACACTGAAGCTTTCTTT. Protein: CASSLSFFGRLRLMNTEAFF.

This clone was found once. CDR3 loop: CAWSTGSNEKLFF. In DNA, the CDR3 is TGTGCCTGGAGTACGGGGTCTAATGAAAAACTGTTTTTT. This rearrangement joins TRBV30 to TRBJ1-4; D gene uncertain. The CDR3 covers 13 residues. Deletions cut 2 bases from V and 3 bases from J, with 7 bases between. The V gene's germline CDR1 is GTSNPN and CDR2 SVGIG (reference sequence). Full variable domain (outside the CDR3, taken from reference TRBV30 and TRBJ1-4): SQTIHQWPATLVQPVGSPLSLECTVEGTSNPNLYWYRQAAGRGLQLLFYSVGIGQISSEVPQNLSASRPQDRQFILSSKKLLLSDSGFYLCAWSTGSNEKLFFGSGTQLSVL.

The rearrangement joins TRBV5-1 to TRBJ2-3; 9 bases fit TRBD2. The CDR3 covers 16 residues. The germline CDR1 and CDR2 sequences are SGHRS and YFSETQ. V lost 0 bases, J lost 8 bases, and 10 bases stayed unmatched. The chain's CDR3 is CASSLAASGDLGTQYF. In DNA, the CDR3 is TGCGCCAGCAGCTTGGCGGCTAGCGGGGACCTTGGTACGCAGTATTTT.

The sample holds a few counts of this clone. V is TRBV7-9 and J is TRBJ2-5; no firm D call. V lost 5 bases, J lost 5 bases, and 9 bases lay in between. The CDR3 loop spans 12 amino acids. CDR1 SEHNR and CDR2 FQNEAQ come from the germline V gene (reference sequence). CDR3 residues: CASSPSSETQYF. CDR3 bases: TGTGCCAGCAGCCCCTCGTCGGAGACCCAGTACTTC. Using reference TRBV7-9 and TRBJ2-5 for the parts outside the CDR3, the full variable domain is DTGVSQNPRHKITKRGQNVTFRCDPISEHNRLYWYRQTLGQGPEFLTYFQNEAQLEKSRLLSDRFSAERPKGSFSTLEIQRTEQGDSAMYLCASSPSSETQYFGPGTRLLVL.

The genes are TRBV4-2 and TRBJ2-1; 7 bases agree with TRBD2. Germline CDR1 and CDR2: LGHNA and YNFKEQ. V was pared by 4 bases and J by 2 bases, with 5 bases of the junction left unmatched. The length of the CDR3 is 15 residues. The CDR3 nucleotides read TGTGCCAGCAGCCCGGGGGGAGGGCCCTACAATGAGCAGTTCTTC. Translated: CASSPGGGPYNEQFF.

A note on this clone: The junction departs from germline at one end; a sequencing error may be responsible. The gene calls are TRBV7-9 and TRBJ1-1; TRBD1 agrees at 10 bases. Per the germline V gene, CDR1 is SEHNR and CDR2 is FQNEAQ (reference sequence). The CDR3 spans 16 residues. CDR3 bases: TGTGTCAGCAGCCCGCCGGGACAGGGGAAGAACACTGAAGCTTTCTTT. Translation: CVSSPPGQGKNTEAFF.

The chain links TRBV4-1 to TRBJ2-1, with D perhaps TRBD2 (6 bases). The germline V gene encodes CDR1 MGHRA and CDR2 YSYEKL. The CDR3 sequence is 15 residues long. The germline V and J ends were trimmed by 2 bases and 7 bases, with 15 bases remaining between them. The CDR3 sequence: CASSQRRESVNEQFF. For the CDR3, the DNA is TGCGCCAGCAGCCAAAGGCGGGAATCGGTGAATGAGCAGTTCTTC.

The CDR3 is CASSPQVGSSYNEQFF. CDR3 sequence (DNA): TGTGCCAGCAGCCCGCAGGTGGGGAGCTCCTACAATGAGCAGTTCTTC. The chain recombines TRBV7-9 with TRBJ2-1; D is perhaps TRBD2 (5 bases). The CDR3 totals 16 residues. V was pared by 5 bases and J by 0 bases, with 14 bases between. Germline V CDR1 and CDR2: SEHNR, FQNEAQ (reference sequence).

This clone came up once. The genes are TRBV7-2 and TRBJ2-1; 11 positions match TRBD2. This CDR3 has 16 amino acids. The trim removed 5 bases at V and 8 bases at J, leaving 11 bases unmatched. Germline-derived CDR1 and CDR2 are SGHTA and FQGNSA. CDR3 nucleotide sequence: TGTGCCAGCAGCCGACCCCTAGCGGGAGGTCAAGATGAGCAGTTCTTC. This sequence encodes CASSRPLAGGQDEQFF.

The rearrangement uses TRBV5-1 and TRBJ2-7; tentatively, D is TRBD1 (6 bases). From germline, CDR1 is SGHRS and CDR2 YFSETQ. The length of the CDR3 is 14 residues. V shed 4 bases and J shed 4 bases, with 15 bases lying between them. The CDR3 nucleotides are TGCGCCAGCAGCACCACCGGGACACAGTACGAGCAGTACTTC. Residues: CASSTTGTQYEQYF.

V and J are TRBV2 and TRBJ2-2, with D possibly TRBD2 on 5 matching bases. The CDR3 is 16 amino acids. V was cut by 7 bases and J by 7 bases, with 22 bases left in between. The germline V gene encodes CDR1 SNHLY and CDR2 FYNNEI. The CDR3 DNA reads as TGTGCCAGCACGAGGGAACCTCGGGATAATGGCGGGGAGCTGTTTTTT. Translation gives CASTREPRDNGGELFF. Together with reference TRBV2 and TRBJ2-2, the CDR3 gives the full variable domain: EPEVTQTPSHQVTQMGQEVILRCVPISNHLYFYWYRQILGQKVEFLVSFYNNEISEKSEIFDDQFSVERPDGSNFTLKIRSTKLEDSAMYFCASTREPRDNGGELFFGEGSRLTVL.

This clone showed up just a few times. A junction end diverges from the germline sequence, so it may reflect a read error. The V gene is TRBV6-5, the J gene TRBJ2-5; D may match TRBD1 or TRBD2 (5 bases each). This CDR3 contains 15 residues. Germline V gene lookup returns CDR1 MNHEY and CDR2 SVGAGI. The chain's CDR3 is CSSSYSGQWRETQYF. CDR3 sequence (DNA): TGTTCCAGCAGTTACTCGGGGCAGTGGCGAGAGACCCAGTACTTC.